The source of this T cell receptor beta chain is a study of T cell changes during pregnancy in multiple sclerosis (dated by TCRdb to the late 2010s). About the study as a whole: The study looked at changes in the T cell repertoire across pregnancy in women with multiple sclerosis.

Inclusive of the bounding cysteine and phenylalanine, the CDR3 is 15 residues long. Here the CDR3 DNA is all that survives: 45 bases in frame from base 1. The V end gives up 4 bases and the J end 5 bases, leaving 5 bases in the junction not matched to a gene. The germline V gene (reference sequence) provides CDR1 LNHDA and CDR2 SQIVND. Preparation of the library involved the immunoSEQ multiplex PCR assay. TCRdb stores this immuneACCESS table with in-frame sequences only. Part of the clones is absent; in the studies checked, under half of the shortfall reflects unresolved V genes, and no reason is known for the rest. In this sample the table shows tens of thousands of clones, about 90% of which occur a single time. The top ten clonotypes cover over 1.1% of the sample. Regarding this clone: Its antigen has not been determined. Base qualities are missing; no much larger clone stands one base away.

This receptor was taken from a female donor with multiple sclerosis, enrolled in a pregnancy study. The material sequenced was peripheral blood, taken after pregnancy. The chain uses TRBV19 and TRBJ2-5; TRBD2 lines up with 12 middle nucleotides. The nucleotide sequence is TGTGCCAGTAGTACCCGGACTAGCGGGATGGAGACCCAGTACTTC. Translation gives CASSTRTSGMETQYF. With all but the CDR3 taken from the reference TRBV19 and TRBJ2-5 genes, the full variable domain is: DGGITQSPKYLFRKEGQNVTLSCEQNLNHDAMYWYRQDPGQGLRLIYYSQIVNDFQKGDIAEGYSVSREKKESFPLTVTSAQKNPTAFYLCASSTRTSGMETQYFGPGTRLLVL.